This T cell receptor beta chain was identified in a study of PD-1 blockade in classical Hodgkin lymphoma. Patients all relapsed after autologous stem cell transplantation, and there was variation in brentuximab vedotin exposure. CD4+ T cells were purified from thawed PBMCs by negative selection. Profiling relied on immunoSEQ multiplex PCR, and the TCRdb table lists in-frame clones only, not all of them. In the table there are more than 25,000 clones, 85% of which are singletons. From germline, CDR1 is KGHSH and CDR2 LQKENI. The CDR3 extends over 17 amino acids. Trimming took 3 bases from V and 0 from J, leaving 15 bases between them.

The rearrangement joins TRBV18 to TRBJ1-3; D is perhaps TRBD1 (6 bases). The sequence was obtained from a human donor with classical Hodgkin lymphoma. This specimen consisted of CD4+ T cells from blood, obtained at baseline. The chain's CDR3 is CASSPEGQTSSGNTIYF. Written as DNA, the CDR3 is TGTGCCAGCTCACCGGAAGGACAGACGAGCTCTGGAAACACCATATATTTT.